The clone carrying this TCR beta chain was seen at least ten times. Its antigen is undetermined. Amplification from RNA transcripts yielded the TCR beta CDR3 regions. HTBI primers were used in a first-round RT-PCR, which preceded a second-round multiplex PCR. From the multiplex PCR reads, TCRdb called clonotypes with MiXCR, one entry per CDR3 protein. The sample records over 150,000 distinct CDR3 sequences, less than 45% being singletons. The sample originates from a study of Graves' ophthalmopathy and Graves' hyperthyroidism. At the level of the study: The collection of peripheral blood took place at initial diagnosis, before any treatment.

The CDR3 spans 17 residues. Trimming shortened V by 5 bases and J by 4 bases, and 23 bases separated the two germline ends. Exclusion criteria comprised other autoimmune diseases, uncontrolled infections, pregnancy or lactation in patients. The PBMCs originated from roughly 10 ml of fresh peripheral blood. General study points: Blood also contained most of the expanded thyroid clonotypes above 0.001 frequency.

The sample taken for sequencing was peripheral blood. The rearrangement joins TRBV12-3 or TRBV12-4 to TRBJ1-2; tentative D call: TRBD1 (5 bases). The TCR comes from a woman between 40 and 50 years old with Graves' ophthalmopathy. The CDR3 protein is CASSPPGGSPGTYGYTF. The CDR3 coding sequence is TGTGCCAGCAGTCCACCGGGGGGTTCCCCAGGGACCTATGGCTACACCTTC.